This T cell receptor (beta chain) originates from a study of CD8+ T cells in alopecia areata. Study information: Treated patients were scored for severity by percent of scalp affected.

Regarding the study as a whole: When scalp samples are sequenced, resident alphabeta T cells of normal skin are also captured. Especially in alopecia totalis/universalis, lesional scalp showed greater clonality than normal scalp did.

The treatment was: oral pan-JAK inhibitor, 5-10 mg twice daily. Collection of lesional scalp punch biopsies and peripheral blood was performed in alopecia areata patients. This clone was seen once. Its antigen is unknown. cDNA serving as the sequencing template came from extracted, reverse transcribed RNA. Here immunoSEQ multiplex PCR was the method, and the copy in TCRdb shows in-frame clones only, minus some. The sample gives about 250,000 clones, 50% to 75% of which show up once; about 0.88% is in the top ten. This CDR3 region has 15 residues. V was pared by 3 bases and J by 2 bases, with 14 bases between. Germline CDR1 and CDR2: SGHDT and YYEEEE.

The sample was CD4+ T cells sorted from blood, taken at week 52, from a patient treated with tofacitinib. The J gene is TRBJ1-2, the V gene TRBV5-6; D remains ambiguous. This clonotype originated in a human donor with alopecia areata. The DNA of the CDR3 is TGTGCCAGCAGCTGGAGATTTGAAGGGAACTATGGCTACACCTTC. Translation: CASSWRFEGNYGYTF.